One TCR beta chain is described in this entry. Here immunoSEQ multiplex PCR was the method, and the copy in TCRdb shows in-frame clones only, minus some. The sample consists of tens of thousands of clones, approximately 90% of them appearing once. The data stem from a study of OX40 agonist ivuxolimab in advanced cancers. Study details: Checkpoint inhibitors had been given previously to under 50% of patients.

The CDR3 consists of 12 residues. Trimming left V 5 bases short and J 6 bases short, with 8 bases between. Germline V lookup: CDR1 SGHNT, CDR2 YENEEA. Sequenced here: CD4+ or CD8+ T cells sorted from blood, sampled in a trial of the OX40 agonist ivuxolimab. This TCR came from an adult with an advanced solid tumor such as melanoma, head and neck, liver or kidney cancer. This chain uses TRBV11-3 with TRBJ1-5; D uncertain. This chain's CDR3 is CASSAGSQPQHF. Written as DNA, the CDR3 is TGTGCCAGCAGCGCAGGATCTCAGCCCCAGCATTTT.